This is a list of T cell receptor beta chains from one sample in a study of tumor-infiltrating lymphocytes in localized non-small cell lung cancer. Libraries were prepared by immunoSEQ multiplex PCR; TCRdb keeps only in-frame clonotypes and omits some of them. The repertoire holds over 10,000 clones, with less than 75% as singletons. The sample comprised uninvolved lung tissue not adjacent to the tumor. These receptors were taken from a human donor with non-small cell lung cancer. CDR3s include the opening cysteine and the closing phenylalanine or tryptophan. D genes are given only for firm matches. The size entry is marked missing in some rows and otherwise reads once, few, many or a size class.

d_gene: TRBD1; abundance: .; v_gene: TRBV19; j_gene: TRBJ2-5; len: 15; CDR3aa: CASSGVRQGRETQYF; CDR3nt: TGTGCCAGTAGTGGGGTGAGACAGGGGAGGGAGACCCAGTACTTC
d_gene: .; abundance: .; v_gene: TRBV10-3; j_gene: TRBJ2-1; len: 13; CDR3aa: CAITTTGRNEQFF; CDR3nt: TGTGCCATCACCACCACAGGGAGGAATGAGCAGTTCTTC
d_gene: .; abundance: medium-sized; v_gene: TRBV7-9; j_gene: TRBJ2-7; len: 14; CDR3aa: CASSLVYGTLEQYF; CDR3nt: TGTGCCAGCAGCTTAGTATACGGAACCCTCGAGCAGTACTTC
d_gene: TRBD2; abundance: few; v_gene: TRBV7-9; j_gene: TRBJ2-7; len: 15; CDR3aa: CASSFYASGPYEQYF; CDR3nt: TGTGCCAGCAGCTTTTACGCTAGCGGTCCCTACGAGCAGTACTTC
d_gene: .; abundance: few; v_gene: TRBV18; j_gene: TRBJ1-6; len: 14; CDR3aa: CASSPTRINSPLHF; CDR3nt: TGTGCCAGCTCACCGACGCGGATTAATTCACCCCTCCACTTT
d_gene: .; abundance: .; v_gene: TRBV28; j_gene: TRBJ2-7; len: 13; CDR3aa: CASSLPNRYEQYF; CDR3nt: TGTGCCAGCAGTTTGCCCAACAGGTACGAGCAGTACTTC
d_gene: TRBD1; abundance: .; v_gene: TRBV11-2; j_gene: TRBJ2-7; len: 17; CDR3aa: CASSSPGQGVFAREQYF; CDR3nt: TGTGCCAGCAGCTCGCCGGGACAGGGTGTTTTTGCGCGCGAGCAGTACTTC
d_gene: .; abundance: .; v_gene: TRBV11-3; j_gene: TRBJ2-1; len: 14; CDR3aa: CASSLGGPINEQFF; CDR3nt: TGTGCCAGCAGTTTAGGGGGACCCATCAATGAGCAGTTCTTC
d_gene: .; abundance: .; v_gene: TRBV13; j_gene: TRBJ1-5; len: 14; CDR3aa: CASSSRGLNQPQHF; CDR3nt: TGTGCCAGCAGCTCGCGCGGACTTAATCAGCCCCAGCATTTT
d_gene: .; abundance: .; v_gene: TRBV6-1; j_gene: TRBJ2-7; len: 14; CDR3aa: CASSIRTDNYEQYF; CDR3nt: TGTGCCAGCAGTATCCGGACGGACAACTACGAGCAGTACTTC
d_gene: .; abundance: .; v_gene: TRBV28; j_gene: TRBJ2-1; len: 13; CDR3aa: CASSSRPYNEQFF; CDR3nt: TGTGCCAGCAGTTCTAGGCCCTACAATGAGCAGTTCTTC
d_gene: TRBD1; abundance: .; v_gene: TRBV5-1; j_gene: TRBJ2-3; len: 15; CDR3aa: CASSLEGQGTDTQYF; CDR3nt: TGCGCCAGCAGCTTGGAAGGACAGGGGACAGATACGCAGTATTTT
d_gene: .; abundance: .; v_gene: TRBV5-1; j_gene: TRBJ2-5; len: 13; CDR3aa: CASSFGKQETQYF; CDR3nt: TGCGCCAGCAGCTTCGGGAAACAGGAGACCCAGTACTTC
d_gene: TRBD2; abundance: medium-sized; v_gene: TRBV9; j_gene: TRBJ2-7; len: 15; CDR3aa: CASSPRGSGWDEQYF; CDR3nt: TGTGCCAGCAGCCCCCGCGGTAGCGGGTGGGACGAGCAGTACTTC
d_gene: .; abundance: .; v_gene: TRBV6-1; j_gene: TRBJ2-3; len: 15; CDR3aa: CASSELAGRTDTQYF; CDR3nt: TGTGCCAGCAGTGAACTAGCAGGAAGGACAGATACGCAGTATTTT
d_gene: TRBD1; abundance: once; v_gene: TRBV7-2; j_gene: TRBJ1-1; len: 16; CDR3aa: CASSQGGQGMNTEAFF; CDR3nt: TGTGCCAGCAGCCAGGGGGGACAGGGAATGAACACTGAAGCTTTCTTT
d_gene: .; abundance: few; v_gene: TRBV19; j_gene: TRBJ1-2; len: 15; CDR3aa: CASSPLMGTGFGYTF; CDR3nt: TGTGCCAGTAGTCCATTAATGGGCACGGGGTTTGGCTACACCTTC
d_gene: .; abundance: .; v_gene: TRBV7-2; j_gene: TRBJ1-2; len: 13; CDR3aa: CASSLGSGYGYTF; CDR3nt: TGTGCCAGCAGCTTAGGCAGCGGCTATGGCTACACCTTC
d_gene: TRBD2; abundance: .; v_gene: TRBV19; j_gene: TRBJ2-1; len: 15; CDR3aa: CASSIYSGRAGEQFF; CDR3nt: TGTGCCAGTAGTATTTACAGCGGGAGGGCCGGGGAGCAGTTCTTC
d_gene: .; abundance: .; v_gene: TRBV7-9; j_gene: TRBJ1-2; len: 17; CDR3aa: CASSLAHIPTGRYGYTF; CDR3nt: TGTGCCAGCAGCTTAGCTCATATTCCGACAGGCCGGTATGGCTACACCTTC
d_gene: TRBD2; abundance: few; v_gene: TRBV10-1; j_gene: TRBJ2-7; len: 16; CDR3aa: CASSENPASGSYEQYF; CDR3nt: TGCGCCAGCAGTGAGAACCCGGCTAGCGGCTCCTACGAGCAGTACTTC
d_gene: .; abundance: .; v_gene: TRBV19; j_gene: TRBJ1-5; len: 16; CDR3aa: CASSIGPGAFGQPQHF; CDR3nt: TGTGCCAGTAGTATAGGCCCGGGGGCGTTTGGTCAGCCCCAGCATTTT
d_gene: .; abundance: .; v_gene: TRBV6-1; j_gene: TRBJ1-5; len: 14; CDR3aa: CASKAVTGNQPQHF; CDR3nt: TGTGCCAGCAAAGCAGTTACAGGGAATCAGCCCCAGCATTTT
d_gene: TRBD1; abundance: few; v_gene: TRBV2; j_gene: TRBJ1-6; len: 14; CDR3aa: CASMTGTYNSPLHF; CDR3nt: TGTGCCAGCATGACAGGGACCTATAATTCACCCCTCCACTTT
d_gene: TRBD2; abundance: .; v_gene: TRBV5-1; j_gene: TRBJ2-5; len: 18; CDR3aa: CASSLASTTSGRAETQYF; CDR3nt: TGCGCCAGCAGCTTGGCCAGTACGACTAGCGGGAGAGCAGAGACCCAGTACTTC
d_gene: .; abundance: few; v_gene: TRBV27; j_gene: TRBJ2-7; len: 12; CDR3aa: CASSPVGYEQYF; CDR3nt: TGTGCCAGCAGCCCCGTAGGCTACGAGCAGTACTTC
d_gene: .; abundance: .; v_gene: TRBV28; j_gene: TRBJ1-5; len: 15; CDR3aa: CASKEDGVINQPQHF; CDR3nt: TGTGCCAGCAAAGAGGACGGGGTCATCAATCAGCCCCAGCATTTT
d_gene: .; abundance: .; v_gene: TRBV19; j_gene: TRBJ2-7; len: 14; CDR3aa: CASRRQGGPYEQYF; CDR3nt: TGTGCCAGTCGGAGACAGGGAGGACCCTACGAGCAGTACTTC
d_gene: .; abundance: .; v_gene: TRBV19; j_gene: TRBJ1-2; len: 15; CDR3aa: CASSAIGTPGYGYTF; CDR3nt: TGTGCCAGTAGTGCTATAGGGACCCCCGGCTATGGCTACACCTTC
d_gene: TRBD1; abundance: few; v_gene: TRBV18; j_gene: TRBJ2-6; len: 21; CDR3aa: CASSLAAPVTGGKGGANVLTF; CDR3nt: TGTGCCAGCTCACTAGCGGCCCCGGTGACAGGGGGCAAAGGTGGGGCCAACGTCCTGACTTTC
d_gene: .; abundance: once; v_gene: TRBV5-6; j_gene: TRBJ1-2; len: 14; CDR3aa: CASSSSGTDYGYTF; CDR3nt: TGTGCCAGCAGCTCGTCCGGGACGGACTATGGCTACACCTTC
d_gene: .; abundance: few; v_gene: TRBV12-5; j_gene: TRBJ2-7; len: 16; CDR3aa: CASGLVIGLVSYEQYF; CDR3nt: TGTGCTAGTGGTTTGGTAATCGGACTGGTTTCCTACGAGCAGTACTTC
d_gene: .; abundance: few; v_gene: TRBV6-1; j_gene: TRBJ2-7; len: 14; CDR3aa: CASSEKGRSYEQYF; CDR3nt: TGTGCCAGCAGTGAAAAAGGTAGATCCTACGAGCAGTACTTC
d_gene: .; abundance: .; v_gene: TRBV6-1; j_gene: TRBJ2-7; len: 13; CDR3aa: CASSEVELYEQYF; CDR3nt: TGTGCCAGCAGTGAAGTCGAACTCTACGAGCAGTACTTC
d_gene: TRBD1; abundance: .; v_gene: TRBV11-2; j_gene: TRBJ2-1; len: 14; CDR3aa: CASSFVGQHNEQFF; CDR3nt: TGTGCCAGCAGCTTCGTGGGACAGCACAATGAGCAGTTCTTC
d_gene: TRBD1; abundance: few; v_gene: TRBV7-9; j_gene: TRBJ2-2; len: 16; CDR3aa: CASSSRQGSNTGELFF; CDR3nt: TGTGCCAGCAGCTCCAGACAGGGGTCGAACACCGGGGAGCTGTTTTTT
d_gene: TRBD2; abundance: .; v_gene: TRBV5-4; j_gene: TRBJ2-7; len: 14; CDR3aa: CASSPGGGADEQYF; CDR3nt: TGTGCCAGCAGCCCGGGGGGGGGCGCGGATGAGCAGTACTTC
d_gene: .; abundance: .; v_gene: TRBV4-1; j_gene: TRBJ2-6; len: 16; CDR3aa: CASSLGAQAGANVLTF; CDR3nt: TGCGCCAGCAGCCTGGGTGCACAAGCAGGGGCCAACGTCCTGACTTTC
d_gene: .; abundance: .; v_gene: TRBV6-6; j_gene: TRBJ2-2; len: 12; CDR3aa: CASSYPDGELFF; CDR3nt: TGTGCCAGCAGTTACCCGGACGGGGAGCTGTTTTTT
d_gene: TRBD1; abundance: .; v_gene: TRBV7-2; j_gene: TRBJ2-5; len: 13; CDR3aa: CASSFTGGETQYF; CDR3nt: TGTGCCAGCAGCTTTACAGGGGGTGAGACCCAGTACTTC
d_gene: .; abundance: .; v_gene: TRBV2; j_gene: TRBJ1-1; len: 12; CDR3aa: CASSEMNTEAFF; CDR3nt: TGTGCCAGCAGTGAGATGAACACTGAAGCTTTCTTT
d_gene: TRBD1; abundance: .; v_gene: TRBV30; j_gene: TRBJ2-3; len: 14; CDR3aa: CAWSTGVATDTQYF; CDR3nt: TGTGCCTGGAGCACAGGGGTGGCTACAGATACGCAGTATTTT
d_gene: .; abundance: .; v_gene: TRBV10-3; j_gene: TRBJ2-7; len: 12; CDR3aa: CAISQEGYEQYF; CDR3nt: TGTGCCATCAGCCAGGAGGGGTACGAGCAGTACTTC
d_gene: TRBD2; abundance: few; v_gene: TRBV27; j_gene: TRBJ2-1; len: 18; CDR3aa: CASSLSRTGLAHDNEQFF; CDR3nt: TGTGCCAGCAGTTTATCCCGCACGGGACTAGCGCATGACAATGAGCAGTTCTTC
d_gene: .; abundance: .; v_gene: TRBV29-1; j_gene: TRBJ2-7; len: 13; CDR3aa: CSAIGMGSHEQYF; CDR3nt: TGCAGCGCGATCGGTATGGGCTCCCACGAGCAGTACTTC
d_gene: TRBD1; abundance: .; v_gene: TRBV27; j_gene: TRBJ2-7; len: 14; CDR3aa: CASSFGTGPYEQYF; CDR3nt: TGTGCCAGCAGTTTCGGGACAGGTCCCTACGAGCAGTACTTC
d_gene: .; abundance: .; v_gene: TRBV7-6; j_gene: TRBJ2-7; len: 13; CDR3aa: CASSFFPAYEQYF; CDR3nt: TGTGCCAGCAGCTTTTTCCCTGCCTACGAGCAGTACTTC
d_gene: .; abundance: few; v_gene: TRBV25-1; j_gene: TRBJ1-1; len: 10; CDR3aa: CASMNTEAFF; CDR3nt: TGTGCCAGCATGAACACTGAAGCTTTCTTT
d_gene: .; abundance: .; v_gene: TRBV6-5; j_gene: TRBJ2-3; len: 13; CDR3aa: CASSYSSTDTQYF; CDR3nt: TGTGCCAGCAGTTACTCTAGCACAGATACGCAGTATTTT
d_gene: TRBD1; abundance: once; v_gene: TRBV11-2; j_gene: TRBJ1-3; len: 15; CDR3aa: CASSSDRGAGNTIYF; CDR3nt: TGTGCCAGCAGCTCGGACAGGGGAGCTGGAAACACCATATATTTT
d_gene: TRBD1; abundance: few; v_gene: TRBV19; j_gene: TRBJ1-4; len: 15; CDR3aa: CASNDPGQWGEKLFF; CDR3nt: TGTGCCAGTAACGATCCGGGACAGTGGGGTGAAAAACTGTTTTTT
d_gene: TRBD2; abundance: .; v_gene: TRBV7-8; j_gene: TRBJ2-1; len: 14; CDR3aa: CASSLAGGPDEQFF; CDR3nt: TGTGCCAGCAGCTTAGCGGGAGGGCCCGATGAGCAGTTCTTC
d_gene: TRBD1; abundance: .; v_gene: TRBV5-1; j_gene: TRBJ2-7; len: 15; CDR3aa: CASSLEGTGRYEQYF; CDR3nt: TGCGCCAGCAGCTTGGAGGGGACAGGGCGTTACGAGCAGTACTTC
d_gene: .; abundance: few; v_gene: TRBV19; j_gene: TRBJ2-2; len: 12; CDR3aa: CASRKLTGELFF; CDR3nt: TGTGCCAGTAGAAAGTTGACCGGGGAGCTGTTTTTT
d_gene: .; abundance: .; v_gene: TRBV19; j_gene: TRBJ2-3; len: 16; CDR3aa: CASSMWGGTSTDTQYF; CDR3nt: TGTGCCAGTAGTATGTGGGGCGGGACGAGCACAGATACGCAGTATTTT
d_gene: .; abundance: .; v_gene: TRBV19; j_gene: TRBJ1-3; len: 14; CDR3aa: CASSIPYSGNTIYF; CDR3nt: TGTGCCAGTAGTATCCCCTACTCTGGAAACACCATATATTTT